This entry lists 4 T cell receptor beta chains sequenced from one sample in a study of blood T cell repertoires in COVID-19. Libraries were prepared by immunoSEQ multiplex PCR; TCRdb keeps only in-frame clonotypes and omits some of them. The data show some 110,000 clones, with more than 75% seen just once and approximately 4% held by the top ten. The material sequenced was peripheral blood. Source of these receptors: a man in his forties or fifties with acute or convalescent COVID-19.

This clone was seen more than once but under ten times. The CDR3 bases are TGTGCCAGCAGCGTTAGGTTGGAGGGAGGCTACAGCTACGAGCAGTACTTC. It encodes CASSVRLEGGYSYEQYF. The chain combines TRBV9 with TRBJ2-7, with D perhaps TRBD2 (6 bases). The ends were cut back, 2 bases at V and 3 bases at J, with 21 bases in the middle. This CDR3 is 17 amino acids long. Germline values: CDR1 SGDLS, CDR2 YYNGEE.

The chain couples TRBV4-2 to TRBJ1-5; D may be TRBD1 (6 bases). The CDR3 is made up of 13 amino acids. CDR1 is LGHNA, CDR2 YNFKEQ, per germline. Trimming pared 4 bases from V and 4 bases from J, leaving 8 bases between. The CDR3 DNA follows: TGTGCCAGCAGCCCGACAGGAAATCAGCCCCAGCATTTT. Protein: CASSPTGNQPQHF.

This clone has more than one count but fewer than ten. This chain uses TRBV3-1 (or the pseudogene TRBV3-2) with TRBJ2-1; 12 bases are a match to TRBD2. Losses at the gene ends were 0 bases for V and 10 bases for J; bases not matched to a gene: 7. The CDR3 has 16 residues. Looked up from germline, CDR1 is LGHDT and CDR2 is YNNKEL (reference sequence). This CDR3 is CASSQDMASGRGEQFF. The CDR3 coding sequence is TGTGCCAGCAGCCAAGATATGGCTAGCGGGAGGGGGGAGCAGTTCTTC.

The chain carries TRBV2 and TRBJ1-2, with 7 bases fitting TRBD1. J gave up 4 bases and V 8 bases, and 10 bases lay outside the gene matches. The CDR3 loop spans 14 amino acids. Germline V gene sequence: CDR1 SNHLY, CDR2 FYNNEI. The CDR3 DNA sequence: TGTGCCAGCGGGGAGCAGGGGGTGAGCTATGGCTACACCTTC. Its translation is CASGEQGVSYGYTF.